These 2 T cell receptor beta chains came from one sample sequenced in a study of cytomegalovirus exposure and HLA in healthy donors. Vbeta (60) and Jbeta (13) primers were used in the PCR. The assay was immunoSEQ multiplex PCR, and TCRdb's table has in-frame clones only and misses some. The table has around 130,000 clones, roughly 9% seen once. The sample consisted of PBMCs. These receptors all stem from a woman aged 40 to 55 in good health and CMV-seropositive.

Only a few counts were recorded for this clone. This chain uses TRBV18 with TRBJ1-4, with D maybe TRBD1 (5 bases). The length of the CDR3 is 16 residues. V was shortened by 3 bases and J by 7 bases, with 18 bases between the two germline ends. Germline CDR1 and CDR2: KGHSH and LQKENI. In DNA, the CDR3 is TGTGCCAGCTCACCTCCGGGGGAGCGCATGAGTGAAAAACTGTTTTTT. Its translation is CASSPPGERMSEKLFF. Together with reference TRBV18 and TRBJ1-4, the CDR3 gives the full variable domain: NAGVMQNPRHLVRRRGQEARLRCSPMKGHSHVYWYRQLPEEGLKFMVYLQKENIIDESGMPKERFSAEFPKEGPSILRIQQVVRGDSAAYFCASSPPGERMSEKLFFGSGTQLSVL.

This clone came up a few times. The rearrangement links TRBV6-5 to TRBJ2-7, with TRBD1 matching over 10 bases. Germline lookup yields CDR1 MNHEY and CDR2 SVGAGI. The V and J ends lost 4 bases and 5 bases, in that order; junction bases with no gene match: 8. CDR3 length: 15 residues. The CDR3 coding sequence is TGTGCCAGCAGTTCTCCGACAGGGGGCACCGACGAGCAGTACTTC. This encodes CASSSPTGGTDEQYF.